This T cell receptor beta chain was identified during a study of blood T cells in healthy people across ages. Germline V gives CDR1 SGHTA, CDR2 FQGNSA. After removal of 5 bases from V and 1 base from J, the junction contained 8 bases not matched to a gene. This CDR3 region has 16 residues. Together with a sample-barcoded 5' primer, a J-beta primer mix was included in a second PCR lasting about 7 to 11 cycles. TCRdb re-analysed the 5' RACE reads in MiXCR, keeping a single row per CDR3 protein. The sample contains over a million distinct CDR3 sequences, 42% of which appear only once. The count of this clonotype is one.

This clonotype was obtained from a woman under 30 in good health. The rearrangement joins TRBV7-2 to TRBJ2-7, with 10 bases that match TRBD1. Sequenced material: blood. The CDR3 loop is CASSPEGGQGSYEQYF. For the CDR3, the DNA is TGTGCCAGCAGCCCCGAGGGGGGACAGGGGTCCTACGAGCAGTACTTC.